This is a list of T cell receptor beta chains from one sample in a study of beta chain features in type 1 diabetes. Repertoires were generated with immunoSEQ multiplex PCR, while TCRdb's copy carries only in-frame clones and drops some. Among about 130,000 clones, about a tenth were seen once, and the ten largest hold roughly 0.7%. Input material: central memory CD4+ T cells from blood. The origin of the receptors is a man younger than 35 in good health. Both conserved end residues are part of each CDR3. D genes are given only for firm matches. Clone size is stated in some rows and not others, as once, few, many or a class when expanded.

size	V	D	J	DNA	CDR3
few	TRBV5-1	TRBD1	TRBJ2-1	TGCGCCAGCAGCAACAGGACAGGCTCCTACAATGAGCAGTTCTTC	CASSNRTGSYNEQFF
NA	TRBV28	TRBD1	TRBJ2-3	TGTGCCAGCGAGGGACAGGGGAAGGATACGCAGTATTTT	CASEGQGKDTQYF
NA	TRBV4-1	NA	TRBJ2-3	TGCGCCAGCAGCCACCGACAGTCTAGCACAGATACGCAGTATTTT	CASSHRQSSTDTQYF
NA	TRBV6-5	TRBD1	TRBJ2-7	TGTGCCAAACGGACAGGGTCGTACGAGCAGTACTTC	CAKRTGSYEQYF
few	TRBV28	NA	TRBJ1-2	TGTGCCAGCAGTTTAGCAGTTACCACCTATGGCTACACCTTC	CASSLAVTTYGYTF
few	TRBV30	TRBD1	TRBJ1-4	TGTGCCGGGAGGGGGACAGGGATGGAAAAACTGTTTTTT	CAGRGTGMEKLFF
few	TRBV6-1	TRBD1	TRBJ1-6	TGTGCCATCAGTGAGGACAGGGGGAACTCACCCCTCCACTTT	CAISEDRGNSPLHF
NA	TRBV19	NA	TRBJ1-5	TGTGCCAGTAGTATAGGGACAGCGTATCAGCCCCAGCATTTT	CASSIGTAYQPQHF
few	TRBV5-4	NA	TRBJ1-1	TGTGCCAGCAGCCCAGGGGAAGGGGTTGACACTGAAGCTTTCTTT	CASSPGEGVDTEAFF
NA	TRBV6-6	NA	TRBJ2-1	TGTGCCAGCAGTTCGGGTCCCGCTACATACAATGAGCAGTTCTTC	CASSSGPATYNEQFF
NA	TRBV11-2	TRBD2	TRBJ2-3	TGTGCCAGCAGCTTTGGGGCTAGCGGGGGGCACACAGATACGCAGTATTTT	CASSFGASGGHTDTQYF
NA	TRBV5-4	TRBD2	TRBJ2-3	TGTGCCAGCAGCCAACGGGGGGGCCTCACAGATACGCAGTATTTT	CASSQRGGLTDTQYF
few	TRBV7-2	NA	TRBJ2-1	TGTGCCAGCAGCTTAGTCCGGACAGAGCAGTTCTTC	CASSLVRTEQFF
NA	TRBV7-3	NA	TRBJ2-2	TGTGCCAGCAGCCTCCTGGGACACTGGACGGGTGGCACCGGGGAGCTGTTTTTT	CASSLLGHWTGGTGELFF